This T cell receptor beta chain was documented in a study of cytomegalovirus exposure and HLA in healthy donors. This CDR3 is built from 14 residues. The germline V gene encodes CDR1 MDHEN and CDR2 SYDVKM. J gave up 5 bases and V 8 bases, and 9 bases lay outside the gene matches. Researchers ran the PCR with 60 Vbeta and 13 Jbeta primers. Some clones are missing from TCRdb's copy, which holds only in-frame ones; the method was immunoSEQ multiplex PCR. In the table there are fewer than 200,000 clones, around 80% of which are singletons. The chain uses TRBV28 and TRBJ2-1; 7 bases fit TRBD1. The sample was PBMCs. The source of this sequence is a girl aged 5-17 years in good health and CMV-seropositive. This CDR3 is CASLGQWGNNEQFF. In nucleotides, the CDR3 is TGTGCCAGCCTGGGACAGTGGGGCAACAATGAGCAGTTCTTC.